Listed below are T cell receptor beta chains from one sample, sequenced in a study of graft-versus-host responses after intestinal transplantation. Sequenced by immunoSEQ multiplex PCR; TCRdb stores in-frame clones only, minus some. The profile shows 40,000 to 55,000 clones, about 90% of them singletons. Their recognized antigens are unknown. The input for sequencing was unstimulated CD4+ T cells sorted from spleen or lymph node cells, taken before transplant. The source of these receptors is a human donor who was the organ donor for an intestinal transplant. The conserved cysteine and the conserved F or W are not part of the CDR3 here.

>TRBV6-5|TRBJ2-7
ASRRDDEQY
>TRBV15|TRBJ1-4
ATSSGNRGNEKLF
>TRBV7-9|TRBJ2-3
ASTLGRGEDTQY
>TRBV30|TRBJ2-7
AWTSGLRRDEQY
>TRBV4-2|TRBJ2-2
ASSPREQETGELF
>TRBV7-3|TRBJ2-3
ASSPGEGLSDTQY
>TRBV6-5|TRBJ1-1
ASRHTQGMGSEAF
>TRBV12-1|TRBJ1-5
ASSSPLPSGTEYSNQPQH
>TRBV10-3|TRBJ1-5
AISSGGAGNQPQH
>TRBV5-1|TRBJ1-2
ASSIGGGGQPGGYT
>TRBV28|TRBJ2-5
ASSFGETQY
>TRBV18|TRBJ2-3
ASSPSLDTQY
>TRBV5-1|TRBJ1-2
ASSLAETGSRGYT
>TRBV2|TRBJ2-2
AGRALAGFGELF
>TRBV27|TRBJ1-3
ASSPTGGSGNTIY
>TRBV29-1|TRBJ2-1
SVGGVSGQF
>TRBV19|TRBJ1-6
ASSIGHTMIGNSPLH
>TRBV18|TRBJ2-7
ASSQQGAYEQY
>TRBV15|TRBJ1-5
ATSKARTGGNQPQH
>TRBV9|TRBJ1-1
ASSPGQANTEAF